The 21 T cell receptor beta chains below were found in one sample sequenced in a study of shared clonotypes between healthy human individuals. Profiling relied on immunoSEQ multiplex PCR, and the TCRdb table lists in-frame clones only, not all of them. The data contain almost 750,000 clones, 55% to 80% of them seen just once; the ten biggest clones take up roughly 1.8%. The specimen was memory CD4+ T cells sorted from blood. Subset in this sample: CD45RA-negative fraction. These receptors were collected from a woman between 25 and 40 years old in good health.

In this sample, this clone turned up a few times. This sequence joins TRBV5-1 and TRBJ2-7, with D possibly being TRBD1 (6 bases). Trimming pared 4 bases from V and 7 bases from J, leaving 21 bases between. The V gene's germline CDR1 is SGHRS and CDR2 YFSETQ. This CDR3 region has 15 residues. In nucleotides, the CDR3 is TGCGCCAGCAGCCCCGACCCCTGGACAGTAGGGGAGCAGTACTTC. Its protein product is CASSPDPWTVGEQYF.

CDR3 in DNA: TGTGCCAGCAGTCCGGGACAGGCCGCAGCCGGCTACACCTTC. This sequence encodes CASSPGQAAAGYTF. The rearrangement uses TRBV28 and TRBJ1-2; 8 bases align to TRBD1. The CDR3 extends over 14 amino acids. Trimming at V came to 5 bases and at J to 8 bases, leaving 10 bases not matched to a gene. CDR1 and CDR2 (germline): MDHEN, SYDVKM.

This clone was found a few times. CDR3 sequence: CASSGQAVNIQYF. In nucleotides, the CDR3 is TGTGCCAGTAGTGGACAGGCCGTAAACATTCAGTACTTC. The V gene is TRBV19, the J gene TRBJ2-4; 7 nucleotides match TRBD1. V trimming: 5 bases; J trimming: 6 bases; junction bases outside the gene matches: 4. The CDR3 has 13 residues. Germline V gene data show CDR1 as LNHDA and CDR2 as SQIVND (reference sequence).

The CDR3 loop reads CASSPGQGGMSYGYTF. Written as DNA, the CDR3 is TGTGCCAGCAGTCCCGGACAGGGGGGTATGAGCTATGGCTACACCTTC. The chain is built from TRBV28 and TRBJ1-2; 10 nucleotides line up with TRBD1. Germline V gene data show CDR1 as MDHEN and CDR2 as SYDVKM. V was clipped by 5 bases and J by 4 bases; unmatched bases: 10. The CDR3 sequence is 16 residues long.

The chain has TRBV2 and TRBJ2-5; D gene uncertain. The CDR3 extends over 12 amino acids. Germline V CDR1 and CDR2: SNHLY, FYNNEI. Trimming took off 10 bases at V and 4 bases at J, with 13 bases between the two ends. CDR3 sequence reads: CATSQVGETQYF. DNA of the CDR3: TGTGCCACCTCCCAGGTGGGAGAGACCCAGTACTTC.

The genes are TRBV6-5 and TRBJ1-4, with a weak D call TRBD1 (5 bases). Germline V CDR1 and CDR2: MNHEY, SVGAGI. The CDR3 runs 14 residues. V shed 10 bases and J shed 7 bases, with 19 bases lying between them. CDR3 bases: TGTGCCACCAGGCGGGGCGCCGGGGGTGAAAAACTGTTTTTT. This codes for CATRRGAGGEKLFF.

CDR3 in amino acids: CASSENIQVWRPYEQYF. CDR3 DNA: TGTGCCAGCAGTGAAAATATACAGGTTTGGAGGCCCTACGAGCAGTACTTC. This sequence joins TRBV6-1 and TRBJ2-7; D could derive from TRBD1 or TRBD2 (5 bases each). The germline V gene encodes CDR1 MNHNS and CDR2 SASEGT. CDR3 length equals 17 residues. Trimming removed 2 bases at V and 2 bases at J, with 19 bases between.

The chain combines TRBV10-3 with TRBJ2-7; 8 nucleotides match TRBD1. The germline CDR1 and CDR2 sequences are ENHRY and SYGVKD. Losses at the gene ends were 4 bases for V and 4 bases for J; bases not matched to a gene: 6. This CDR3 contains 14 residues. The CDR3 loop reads CAISGGTGQYEQYF. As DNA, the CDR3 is TGTGCCATCAGTGGGGGGACAGGCCAATACGAGCAGTACTTC.

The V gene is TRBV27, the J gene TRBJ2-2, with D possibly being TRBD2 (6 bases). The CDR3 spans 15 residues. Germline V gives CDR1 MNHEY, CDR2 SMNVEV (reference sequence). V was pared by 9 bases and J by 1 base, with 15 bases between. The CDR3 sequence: CARGPDYQNTGELFF. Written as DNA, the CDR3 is TGTGCCAGGGGCCCGGACTATCAGAACACCGGGGAGCTGTTTTTT.

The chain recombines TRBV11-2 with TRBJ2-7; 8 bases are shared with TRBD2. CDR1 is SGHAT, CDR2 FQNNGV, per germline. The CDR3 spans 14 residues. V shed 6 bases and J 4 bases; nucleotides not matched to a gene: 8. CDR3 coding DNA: TGTGCCAGCAGACGTGAGCGGGAGTGGTACGAGCAGTACTTC. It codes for CASRREREWYEQYF.

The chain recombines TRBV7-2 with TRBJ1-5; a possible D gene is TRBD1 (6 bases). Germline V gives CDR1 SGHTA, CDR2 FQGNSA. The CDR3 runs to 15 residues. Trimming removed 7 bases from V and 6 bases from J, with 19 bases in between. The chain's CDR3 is CASKGGGSGGQPQHF. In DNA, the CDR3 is TGTGCCAGCAAGGGAGGGGGGAGTGGGGGTCAGCCCCAGCATTTT.

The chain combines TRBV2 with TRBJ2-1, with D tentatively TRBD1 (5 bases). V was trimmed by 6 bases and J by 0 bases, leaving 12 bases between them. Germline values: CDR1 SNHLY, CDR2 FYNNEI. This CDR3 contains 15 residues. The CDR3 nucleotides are TGTGCCAGCAGGGATACAGGATCCTCCTACAATGAGCAGTTCTTC. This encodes CASRDTGSSYNEQFF.

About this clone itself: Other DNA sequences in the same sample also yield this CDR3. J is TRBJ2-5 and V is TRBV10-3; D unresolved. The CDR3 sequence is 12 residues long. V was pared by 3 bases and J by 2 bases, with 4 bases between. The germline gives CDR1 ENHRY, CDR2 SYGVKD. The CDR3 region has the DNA TGTGCCATCAGTGACAGGCAAGAGACCCAGTACTTC. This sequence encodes CAISDRQETQYF.

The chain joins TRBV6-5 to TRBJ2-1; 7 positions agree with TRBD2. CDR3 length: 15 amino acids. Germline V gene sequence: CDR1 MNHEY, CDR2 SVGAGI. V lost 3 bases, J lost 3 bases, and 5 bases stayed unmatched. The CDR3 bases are TGTGCCAGCAGTTATGATGCTAGCGGCTACAATGAGCAGTTCTTC. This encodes CASSYDASGYNEQFF.

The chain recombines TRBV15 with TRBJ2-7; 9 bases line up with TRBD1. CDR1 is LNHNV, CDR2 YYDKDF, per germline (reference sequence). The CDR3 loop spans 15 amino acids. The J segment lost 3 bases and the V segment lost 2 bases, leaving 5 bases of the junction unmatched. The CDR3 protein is CATSRITGGRYEQYF. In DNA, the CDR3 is TGTGCCACCAGCAGAATTACAGGGGGCCGCTACGAGCAGTACTTC. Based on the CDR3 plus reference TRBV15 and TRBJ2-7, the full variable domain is DAMVIQNPRYQVTQFGKPVTLSCSQTLNHNVMYWYQQKSSQAPKLLFHYYDKDFNNEADTPDNFQSRRPNTSFCFLDIRSPGLGDTAMYLCATSRITGGRYEQYFGPGTRLTVT.

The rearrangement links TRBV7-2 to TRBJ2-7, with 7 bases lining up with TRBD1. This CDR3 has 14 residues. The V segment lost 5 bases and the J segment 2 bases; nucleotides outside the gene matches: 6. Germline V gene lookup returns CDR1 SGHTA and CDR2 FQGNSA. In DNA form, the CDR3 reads TGTGCCAGCAGCCCGACAGGGATTACCTACGAGCAGTACTTC. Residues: CASSPTGITYEQYF.

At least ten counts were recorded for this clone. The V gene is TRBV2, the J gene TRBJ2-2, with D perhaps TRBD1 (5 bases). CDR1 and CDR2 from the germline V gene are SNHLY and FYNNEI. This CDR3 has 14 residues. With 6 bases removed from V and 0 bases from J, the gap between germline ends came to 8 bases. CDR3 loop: CASRQESNTGELFF. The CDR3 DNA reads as TGTGCCAGCAGACAGGAATCGAACACCGGGGAGCTGTTTTTT.

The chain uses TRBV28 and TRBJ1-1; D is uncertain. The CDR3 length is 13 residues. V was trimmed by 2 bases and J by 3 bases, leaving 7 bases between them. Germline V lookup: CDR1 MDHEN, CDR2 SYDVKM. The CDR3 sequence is CASSLPPYTEAFF. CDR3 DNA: TGTGCCAGCAGTTTACCCCCTTACACTGAAGCTTTCTTT.

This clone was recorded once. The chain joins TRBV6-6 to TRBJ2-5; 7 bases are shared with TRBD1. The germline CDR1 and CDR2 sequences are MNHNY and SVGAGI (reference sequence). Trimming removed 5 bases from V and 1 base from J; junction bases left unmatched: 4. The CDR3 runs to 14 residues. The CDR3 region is CASSDRESQETQYF. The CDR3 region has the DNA TGTGCCAGCAGTGACAGGGAGAGCCAAGAGACCCAGTACTTC.

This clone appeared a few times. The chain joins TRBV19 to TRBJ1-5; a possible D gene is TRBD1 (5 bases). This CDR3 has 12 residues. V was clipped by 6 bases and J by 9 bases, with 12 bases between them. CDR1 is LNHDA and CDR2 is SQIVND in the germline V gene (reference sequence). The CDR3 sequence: CASRGDYGPQHF. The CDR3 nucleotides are TGTGCCAGTAGAGGGGATTATGGGCCCCAGCATTTT.

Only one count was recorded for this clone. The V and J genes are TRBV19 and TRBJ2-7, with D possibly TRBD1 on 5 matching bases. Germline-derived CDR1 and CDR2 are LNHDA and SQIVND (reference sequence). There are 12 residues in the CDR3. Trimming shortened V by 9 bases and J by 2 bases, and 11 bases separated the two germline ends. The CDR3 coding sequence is TGTGCCAGCGGACACCCAGCCTACGAGCAGTACTTC. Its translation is CASGHPAYEQYF.